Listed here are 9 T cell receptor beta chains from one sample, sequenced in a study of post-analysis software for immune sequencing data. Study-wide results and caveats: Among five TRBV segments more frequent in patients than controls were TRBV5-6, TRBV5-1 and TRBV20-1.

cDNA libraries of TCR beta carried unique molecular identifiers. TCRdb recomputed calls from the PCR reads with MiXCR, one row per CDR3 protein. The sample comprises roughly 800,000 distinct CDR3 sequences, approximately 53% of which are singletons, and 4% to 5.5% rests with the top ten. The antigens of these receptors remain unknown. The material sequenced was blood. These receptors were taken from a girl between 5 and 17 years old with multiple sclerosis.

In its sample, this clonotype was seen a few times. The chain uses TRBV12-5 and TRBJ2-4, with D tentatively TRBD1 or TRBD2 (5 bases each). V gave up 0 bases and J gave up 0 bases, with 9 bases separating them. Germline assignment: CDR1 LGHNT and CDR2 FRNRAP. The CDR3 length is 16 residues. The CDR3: CASGLVLGGAKNIQYF. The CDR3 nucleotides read TGTGCTAGTGGTTTGGTACTTGGGGGAGCCAAAAACATTCAGTACTTC. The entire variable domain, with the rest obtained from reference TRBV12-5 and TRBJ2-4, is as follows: DARVTQTPRHKVTEMGQEVTMRCQPILGHNTVFWYRQTMMQGLELLAYFRNRAPLDDSGMPKDRFSAEMPDATLATLKIQPSEPRDSAVYFCASGLVLGGAKNIQYFGAGTRLSVL.

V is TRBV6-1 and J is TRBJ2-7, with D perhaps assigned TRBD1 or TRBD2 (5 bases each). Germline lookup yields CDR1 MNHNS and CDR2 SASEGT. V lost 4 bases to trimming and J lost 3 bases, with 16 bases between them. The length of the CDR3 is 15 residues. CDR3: CASSGGPGRYYEQYF. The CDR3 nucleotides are TGTGCCAGCAGTGGTGGACCAGGGAGATACTACGAGCAGTACTTC.

For the CDR3, the DNA is TGCAGCGTTGAGACCAGGCCCCGCACAGATACGCAGTATTTT. Its protein product is CSVETRPRTDTQYF. The V call is TRBV29-1, the J call TRBJ2-3; D gene uncertain. Trimming cost V 3 bases and J 1 base, with 11 bases left between them. CDR1 SQVTM and CDR2 ANQGSEA come from the germline V gene. This CDR3 has 14 residues.

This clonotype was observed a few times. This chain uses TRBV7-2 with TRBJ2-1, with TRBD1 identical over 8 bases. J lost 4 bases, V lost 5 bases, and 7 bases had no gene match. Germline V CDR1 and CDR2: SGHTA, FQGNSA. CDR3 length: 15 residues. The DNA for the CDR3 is TGTGCCAGCAGCCCCGAGGACAGGGCGTACAATGAGCAGTTCTTC. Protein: CASSPEDRAYNEQFF.

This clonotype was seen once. CDR3 coding DNA: TGTGCCAGCAGCGGCGGGGGCCAAGACGGAACCGAAAACAATGAGCAGTTCTTC. It encodes CASSGGGQDGTENNEQFF. V is TRBV13 and J is TRBJ2-1; possibly TRBD2 for D (7 bases). Germline V gene data show CDR1 as PRHDT and CDR2 as FYEKMQ (reference sequence). The V and J ends lost 5 bases and 5 bases respectively, with 25 bases between them. This CDR3 spans 18 amino acids. Filled out from reference TRBV13 and TRBJ2-1, the complete variable domain reads AAGVIQSPRHLIKEKRETATLKCYPIPRHDTVYWYQQGPGQDPQFLISFYEKMQSDKGSIPDRFSAQQFSDYHSELNMSSLELGDSALYFCASSGGGQDGTENNEQFFGPGTRLTVL.

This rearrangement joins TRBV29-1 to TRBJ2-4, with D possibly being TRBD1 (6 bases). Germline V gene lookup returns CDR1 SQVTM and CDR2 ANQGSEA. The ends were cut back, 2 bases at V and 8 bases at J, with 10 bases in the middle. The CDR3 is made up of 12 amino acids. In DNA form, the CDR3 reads TGCAGCGTTGAATCAGGGGTGGACATTCAGTACTTC. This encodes CSVESGVDIQYF.

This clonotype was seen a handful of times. The CDR3 coding sequence is TGCGCCAGCAGCCACGCGACAGGCAACTATGGCTACACCTTC. Its protein is CASSHATGNYGYTF. The V and J genes are TRBV5-1 and TRBJ1-2; maybe TRBD1 (6 bases). This CDR3 is 14 amino acids long. The germline V and J ends were trimmed by 4 bases and 2 bases, with 12 bases remaining between them. Germline V gene data show CDR1 as SGHRS and CDR2 as YFSETQ.

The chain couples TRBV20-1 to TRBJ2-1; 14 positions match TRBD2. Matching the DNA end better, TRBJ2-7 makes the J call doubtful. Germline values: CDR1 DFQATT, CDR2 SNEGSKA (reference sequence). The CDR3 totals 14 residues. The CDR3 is CSALGTSGSGEQYF. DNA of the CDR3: TGCAGTGCTCTGGGGACTAGCGGGAGTGGTGAGCAGTACTTC.

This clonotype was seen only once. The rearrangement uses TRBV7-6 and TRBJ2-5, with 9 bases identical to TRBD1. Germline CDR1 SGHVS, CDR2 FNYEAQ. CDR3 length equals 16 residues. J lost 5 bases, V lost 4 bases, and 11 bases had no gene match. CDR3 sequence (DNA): TGTGCCAGCAGCTCCGGGGGGACAGGGCCTTACGAGACCCAGTACTTC. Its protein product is CASSSGGTGPYETQYF.